The sequence of this TCR beta chain was determined in a study of T-cell reconstitution after alpha-beta-depleted transplantation in children. Whole-study findings and limits: There were reportedly several hundred expanded graft clones from which alpha-beta T cells came about two months after transplant. T-cell counts and diversity at one year following transplant were attributed mainly to newly produced T cells. There were some patients whose high TCRbeta diversity at day 60 came from surviving recipient T cells and thymic progenitors.

This clonotype occurred a few times. What it binds is not known. TCRbeta library preparation incorporated unique molecular identifiers. TCRdb processed the PCR reads anew with MiXCR; each CDR3 protein has one entry. Among 200,000 to 300,000 distinct CDR3 sequences listed, 20% to 30% were seen once. Germline trimming cut 4 bases from V and 2 bases from J; bases unmatched to any gene: 2. Germline CDR1 reads SGHRS; CDR2 reads YFSETQ. This CDR3 comprises 13 residues. The source material was PBMCs, mostly from graft donor cells, sampled 360 days after TCRalphabeta/CD19-depleted stem cell transplant. The clonotype was recovered from a female patient aged 2 to 10 who had a stem cell transplant for congenital amegakaryocytic thrombocytopenia, so the T cells may come from the graft donor. This chain links TRBV5-1 with TRBJ1-2; 7 bases align to TRBD1. The CDR3 sequence: CASSQDRNYGYTF. As DNA, the CDR3 is TGCGCCAGCAGCCAGGACAGGAACTATGGCTACACCTTC.